Each of the 25 T cell receptor beta chains below was sequenced from the same sample in a study of blood T cells in healthy people across ages. Primed by a sample-barcoded 5' primer and a J-beta primer mix, a second PCR proceeded for 7 to 11 cycles. One entry per CDR3 protein, called by TCRdb with MiXCR from the 5' RACE reads. The sample shows 1.5 million to 2 million distinct CDR3 sequences, 28% of them seen only once. Material: blood. These receptors all stem from a woman in her 30s in good health.

The chain has TRBV28 and TRBJ2-5; D call uncertain. Per the germline V gene, CDR1 is MDHEN and CDR2 is SYDVKM. The CDR3 consists of 13 residues. Trimming took 8 bases from V and 4 from J, leaving 14 bases between them. This chain's CDR3 is CASRPQAPETQYF. The CDR3 DNA sequence: TGTGCCAGCCGCCCCCAGGCCCCAGAGACCCAGTACTTC.

This clonotype was picked up one time. The V gene is TRBV20-1, the J gene TRBJ2-4; the D gene is possibly TRBD2 (5 bases). Germline lookup yields CDR1 DFQATT and CDR2 SNEGSKA (reference sequence). The CDR3 runs to 15 residues. Trimming took off 5 bases at V and 13 bases at J, with 27 bases between the two ends. The CDR3 DNA is TGCAGTGCTGGGGTAGAAGGCGGGCGCTGCAATGAGCAGTACTTC. This gives the protein CSAGVEGGRCNEQYF.

The chain is built from TRBV6-2 or TRBV6-3 and TRBJ2-3; 8 nucleotides line up with TRBD2. With 0 bases clipped from V and 2 bases from J, the junction kept 13 bases outside the gene matches. The CDR3 has 19 amino acids. CDR1 is MNHEY, CDR2 SVGEGT, per germline. In nucleotides, the CDR3 is TGTGCCAGCAGTTACTCTGCCAGCGGGGGAGGCGCGGACACAGATACGCAGTATTTT. Its protein is CASSYSASGGGADTDTQYF.

This clonotype came up a few times. The chain is built from TRBV29-1 and TRBJ1-4, with D perhaps TRBD1 (6 bases). The V end lost 2 bases, the J end lost 8 bases, and 12 bases lay between the germline ends. The germline gives CDR1 SQVTM, CDR2 ANQGSEA. The CDR3 totals 13 residues. The CDR3, as DNA: TGCAGCGTTGAAACAGGGAGTGACGAAAAACTGTTTTTT. As protein: CSVETGSDEKLFF.

The rearrangement links TRBV5-1 to TRBJ2-5; perhaps TRBD2 as D (6 bases). Germline CDR1 reads SGHRS; CDR2 reads YFSETQ. Trimming cost V 0 bases and J 2 bases, with 8 bases left between them. The CDR3 length is 14 residues. This CDR3 reads CASSLADYQETQYF. DNA for the CDR3: TGCGCCAGCAGCTTGGCGGACTATCAAGAGACCCAGTACTTC.

The chain links TRBV20-1 to TRBJ2-5; TRBD1 agrees at 10 bases. Trimming removed 0 bases from V and 5 bases from J; junction bases left unmatched: 9. The CDR3 runs to 16 residues. Germline loops: CDR1 DFQATT, CDR2 SNEGSKA (reference sequence). CDR3 nucleotide sequence: TGCAGTGCTAGAGATCTCGGACAGGGGGGTTTGGAGACCCAGTACTTC. It is translated as CSARDLGQGGLETQYF.

V usage is TRBV6-5 and J usage is TRBJ1-3, with 9 bases lining up with TRBD1. The CDR3 loop spans 16 amino acids. CDR1 MNHEY and CDR2 SVGAGI come from the germline V gene. J was trimmed by 4 bases and V by 3 bases; bases with no gene match: 7. CDR3 sequence (DNA): TGTGCCAGCAGTTATTTACAGGGGGCTTTAGGAAACACCATATATTTT. Amino acids: CASSYLQGALGNTIYF.

With respect to this clonotype: This clone may be a read error of a much larger clone one base away. The gene calls are TRBV5-1 and TRBJ2-1; 11 nucleotides line up with TRBD2. The J call may be incorrect, as the DNA end agrees better with TRBJ2-7. Germline V gene lookup returns CDR1 SGHRS and CDR2 YFSETQ. This CDR3 has 16 amino acids. CDR3 loop: CASSLTSGRKNNEQYF. The CDR3 nucleotides are TGCGCCAGCAGCTTGACTAGCGGGAGAAAAAACAATGAGCAGTACTTC.

This sequence joins TRBV20-1 and TRBJ1-5; D is unclear. The CDR3 is made up of 12 amino acids. V dropped 3 bases and J dropped 6 bases, with 9 bases sitting between them. CDR1 and CDR2 (germline): DFQATT, SNEGSKA (reference sequence). The CDR3 protein is CSASQPGQPQHF. The CDR3 bases are TGCAGTGCTAGTCAGCCGGGTCAGCCCCAGCATTTT.

J is TRBJ2-2 and V is TRBV29-1; D might be TRBD1 (6 bases). Germline loops: CDR1 SQVTM, CDR2 ANQGSEA. V lost 6 bases and J 0 bases, leaving 11 bases between the germline ends. The CDR3 loop spans 14 amino acids. The CDR3 nucleotides are TGCAGCGTCCGAGGGACACCGAACACCGGGGAGCTGTTTTTT. It yields the protein CSVRGTPNTGELFF.

This clonotype was seen a handful of times. The rearrangement joins TRBV20-1 to TRBJ1-2, with unresolved D. CDR3 length: 17 residues. The V gene's germline CDR1 is DFQATT and CDR2 SNEGSKA (reference sequence). The germline V and J ends were trimmed by 6 bases and 3 bases, with 26 bases remaining between them. CDR3 region: CSAPRGAKGEKYYGYTF. The CDR3 DNA sequence: TGCAGTGCCCCCCGAGGTGCCAAAGGAGAAAAATACTATGGCTACACCTTC.

This clonotype has just a few counts. The J gene is TRBJ1-2, the V gene TRBV6-7, with a possible D match to TRBD1 (6 bases). TRBV6-7 is noted as an ORF with a role that remains uncertain. The CDR3 runs 12 residues. The V end was cut by 5 bases, the J end by 6 bases, with 10 bases between. The CDR3 nucleotides read TGTGCCAGCAGTCAGAGGGGGGATGGCTACACCTTC. Translation gives CASSQRGDGYTF.

The chain is built from TRBV7-2 and TRBJ2-3; TRBD2 matches 10 bases. Germline trimming cut 2 bases from V and 5 bases from J; bases unmatched to any gene: 13. CDR3 length equals 18 residues. Germline V gives CDR1 SGHTA, CDR2 FQGNSA. The CDR3 sequence is CASSLLMIGAGGQDTQYF. The CDR3 nucleotides read TGTGCCAGCAGCTTATTGATGATTGGAGCGGGGGGGCAAGATACGCAGTATTTT.

This clonotype was observed a handful of times. One junction end disagrees with the germline gene, perhaps due to a read error. This chain links TRBV7-2 with TRBJ2-7, with 8 bases that match TRBD2. In germline, CDR1 is SGHTA, CDR2 FQGNSA. This CDR3 contains 15 residues. CDR3 nucleotides: TGTGCCGGCAGTTGGAGCGGGGGTATTGCCTACGAGCAGTACTTC. Its translation: CAGSWSGGIAYEQYF.

This clonotype was seen at least ten times. The chain is built from TRBV6-2 or TRBV6-3 and TRBJ2-7; weak D call: TRBD1 (6 bases). Trimming left V 6 bases short and J 3 bases short, with 9 bases between. This CDR3 contains 12 residues. The V gene's germline CDR1 is MNHEY and CDR2 SVGEGT. CDR3 protein: CASRAGDYEQYF. The CDR3 coding sequence is TGTGCCAGCAGGGCAGGGGACTACGAGCAGTACTTC.

The chain has TRBV5-1 and TRBJ1-1; D unclear. CDR1 is SGHRS, CDR2 YFSETQ, per germline. The CDR3 consists of 13 residues. The V and J ends lost 7 bases and 1 base respectively, with 11 bases between them. The CDR3 here is CASRLAENTEAFF. The CDR3 bases are TGCGCCAGCCGATTGGCGGAGAACACTGAAGCTTTCTTT.

The table lists this clonotype with a few counts. This rearrangement joins TRBV12-3 or TRBV12-4 to TRBJ1-1, with D uncertain. V was pared by 3 bases and J by 0 bases, with 8 bases between. The CDR3 runs 14 residues. CDR3 loop: CASSFRVMNTEAFF. The CDR3 DNA follows: TGTGCCAGCAGTTTTAGGGTCATGAACACTGAAGCTTTCTTT.

CDR3 amino acids: CASSVGGGNTQYF. Here the CDR3 DNA reads TGTGCCAGCAGCGTAGGAGGGGGCAATACGCAGTATTTT. V and J are TRBV9 and TRBJ2-3; TRBD1 matches at 7 bases. This CDR3 spans 13 amino acids. CDR1 and CDR2 from the germline V gene are SGDLS and YYNGEE. V dropped 0 bases and J dropped 7; count of bases not matched to a gene: 2.

The chain links TRBV4-1 to TRBJ2-1; 9 bases line up with TRBD2. This CDR3 has 17 residues. The junction had 13 bases not matched to a gene; V was cut back by 4 bases and J by 6 bases. Germline CDR1 is MGHRA and CDR2 is YSYEKL. The CDR3 reads CASSRAPGGSGGNEQFF. In nucleotides, the CDR3 is TGCGCCAGCAGCCGGGCCCCTGGGGGTAGCGGGGGCAATGAGCAGTTCTTC.

Ten or more counts support this clonotype. This sequence joins TRBV20-1 and TRBJ2-1; D unresolved. Germline CDR1 and CDR2: DFQATT and SNEGSKA (reference sequence). The CDR3 extends over 12 amino acids. The V end was cut by 5 bases, the J end by 7 bases, with 12 bases between. This CDR3 is CSAPLGGNEQFF. The CDR3 DNA reads as TGCAGTGCTCCCCTTGGTGGGAATGAGCAGTTCTTC.

This clonotype was recorded at least ten times. The germline gene is not matched at one end of the junction; a read error may be the cause. The CDR3 region has the DNA TGTGCCAGCAGGGAAGGGACGGAAGAGACCCAGTACTTC. It specifies CASREGTEETQYF. The chain is built from TRBV2 and TRBJ2-5; D tentatively fits TRBD1 or TRBD2 (5 bases each). There are 13 residues in the CDR3. CDR1 is SNHLY, CDR2 FYNNEI, per germline. Using reference TRBV2 and TRBJ2-5 for the parts outside the CDR3, the full variable domain is EPEVTQTPSHQVTQMGQEVILRCVPISNHLYFYWYRQILGQKVEFLVSFYNNEISEKSEIFDDQFSVERPDGSNFTLKIRSTKLEDSAMYFCASREGTEETQYFGPGTRLLVL.

This clonotype was recorded a few times. This rearrangement joins TRBV3-1 to TRBJ2-7, with D perhaps matching TRBD2 (5 bases). Trimming took off 5 bases at V and 3 bases at J, with 14 bases between the two ends. The CDR3 has 14 residues. Germline values: CDR1 LGHDT, CDR2 YNNKEL (reference sequence). The DNA for the CDR3 is TGTGCCAGCAGCGTCCGGGGTTACTTCTACGAGCAGTACTTC. It specifies CASSVRGYFYEQYF.

This clonotype was seen repeatedly, ten times or more. V usage is TRBV6-1 and J usage is TRBJ2-1, with no clear D. The V and J ends lost 6 bases and 6 bases respectively, with 15 bases between them. The CDR3 runs to 14 residues. Germline V lookup: CDR1 MNHNS, CDR2 SASEGT. The CDR3 reads CASSPDGVGNEQFF. The DNA of the CDR3 is TGTGCCAGCAGCCCGGATGGAGTCGGCAATGAGCAGTTCTTC.

Only a few counts were recorded for this clonotype. The rearrangement joins TRBV21-1 to TRBJ2-4; the D call TRBD2 from the table was never checked on the DNA. TRBV21-1 is described as a pseudogene. The CDR3 extends over 17 amino acids. CDR3 nucleotide sequence: TGTGCCAGCAGCAAAGATGGGGGGGGAGGGAGTCCAAACATTCAGTACTTC. This gives the protein CASSKDGGGGSPNIQYF.

Ten or more counts support this clonotype. V and J are TRBV11-2 and TRBJ2-7; no clear D. The CDR3 covers 16 residues. Deletions cut 6 bases from V and 2 bases from J, with 20 bases between. The germline V gene has CDR1 SGHAT and CDR2 FQNNGV. CDR3: CASRNERPGPPYEQYF. Written as DNA, the CDR3 is TGTGCCAGCAGAAACGAGAGACCCGGGCCACCCTACGAGCAGTACTTC.